These 7 T cell receptor beta chains were sequenced from one sample in a study of shared clonotypes between healthy human individuals. The protocol was immunoSEQ multiplex PCR, while the TCRdb copy is restricted to in-frame clones and leaves out a portion. This repertoire shows roughly 2,300,000 clones, under 95% found once; its top ten account for more than 0.35%. Sequenced: naive CD4+ T cells from PBMCs. The sample's subset: CD45RA+ positively selected. Receptors were obtained from a young man in good health. Some clones in this sample may be carry-over from other donors' samples.

This chain joins TRBV11-1 and TRBJ2-7; D not resolved. The V end lost 1 base, the J end lost 3 bases, and 16 bases lay between the germline ends. The CDR3 sequence is 16 residues long. Germline CDR1 reads SGHAT; CDR2 reads FQDESV (reference sequence). The CDR3 nucleotides read TGTGCCAGCAGCTTAGGAATATTTCGGAATCTCTACGAGCAGTACTTC. Amino acids: CASSLGIFRNLYEQYF.

The chain uses TRBV9 and TRBJ2-7; the match to TRBD2 covers 9 bases. CDR1 SGDLS and CDR2 YYNGEE come from the germline V gene. V lost 4 bases and J lost 2; bases outside the gene matches: 4. The CDR3 is 14 residues long. CDR3 sequence: CASSTLAGPYEQYF. The CDR3 nucleotides are TGTGCCAGCAGCACCCTAGCGGGACCCTACGAGCAGTACTTC.

This chain links TRBV2 with TRBJ2-1; D perhaps matches TRBD2 (5 bases). Germline loops: CDR1 SNHLY, CDR2 FYNNEI. Trimming shortened V by 5 bases and J by 7 bases, and 12 bases separated the two germline ends. This CDR3 has 13 amino acids. The CDR3: CASSYGIFNEQFF. The CDR3, as DNA: TGTGCCAGCAGTTACGGGATTTTTAATGAGCAGTTCTTC.

This clone was detected once. The chain uses TRBV28 and TRBJ2-5; tentatively, D is TRBD2 (6 bases). The CDR3 length is 16 residues. V was shortened by 6 bases and J by 1 base, with 18 bases between the two germline ends. The germline gives CDR1 MDHEN, CDR2 SYDVKM. The CDR3 protein is CASSLGTARIQETQYF. The CDR3 DNA is TGTGCCAGCAGCCTAGGGACTGCCCGCATCCAAGAGACCCAGTACTTC.

A note on this clone: Other nucleotide sequences in the sample specify the same CDR3. This rearrangement joins TRBV5-1 to TRBJ2-2, with 11 bases that match TRBD2. CDR1 and CDR2 from the germline V gene are SGHRS and YFSETQ. This CDR3 spans 15 amino acids. V lost 2 bases, J lost 5 bases, and 2 bases stayed unmatched. In DNA, the CDR3 is TGCGCCAGCAGCTTAGGGACTAGCGGTACCGGGGAGCTGTTTTTT. This codes for CASSLGTSGTGELFF.

About this clone: Within the sample, other DNA sequences also encode this same CDR3. The V and J genes are TRBV18 and TRBJ2-5; the D is unclear. CDR1 and CDR2 (germline): KGHSH, LQKENI. V lost 3 bases to trimming and J lost 1 base, with 3 bases between them. The CDR3 totals 12 residues. The CDR3 DNA follows: TGTGCCAGCTCACCCGTCCAAGAGACCCAGTACTTC. Encoded protein: CASSPVQETQYF. The variable domain in full, completed from reference TRBV18 and TRBJ2-5, reads NAGVMQNPRHLVRRRGQEARLRCSPMKGHSHVYWYRQLPEEGLKFMVYLQKENIIDESGMPKERFSAEFPKEGPSILRIQQVVRGDSAAYFCASSPVQETQYFGPGTRLLVL.

The CDR3 region is CASSPRTSGSYEQFF. The CDR3 DNA sequence: TGTGCCAGCAGCCCAAGGACTAGCGGGAGCTATGAGCAGTTCTTC. V usage is TRBV7-3 and J usage is TRBJ2-1; TRBD2 matches 13 bases. The CDR3 has 15 amino acids. Germline V gene lookup returns CDR1 SGHTA and CDR2 FQGTGA. Trimming removed 5 bases from V and 8 bases from J; junction bases left unmatched: 6.